The following is a T cell receptor (beta chain) sequence with its context. Antigen unknown. Preparation of the TCRbeta library was carried out with unique molecular identifiers. TCRdb independently ran MiXCR on the PCR reads; one entry per CDR3 protein. The sample shows about 440,000 distinct CDR3 sequences, over 40% of them seen only once. These data belong to a study of T-cell reconstitution after alpha-beta-depleted transplantation in children. Trimming removed 3 bases from V and 6 bases from J; junction bases left unmatched: 4. Germline V gene sequence: CDR1 MNHEY, CDR2 SMNVEV (reference sequence). CDR3 size: 13 residues. Findings and limits, study-wide: Most T-cell counts and diversity one year after the transplant came from T cells that were newly produced. Day-60 TCRbeta diversity that was high in some patients was derived from surviving recipient T cells and thymic progenitors.

Material: PBMCs, obtained before TCRalphabeta/CD19-depleted stem cell transplant. V gene TRBV27 combines with J gene TRBJ2-7, with 8 nucleotides matching TRBD2. This sequence originates from a girl aged 2-15 years with aplastic anemia, due to receive a stem cell transplant. CDR3 sequence reads: CASSFRREGEQYF. DNA for the CDR3: TGTGCCAGCAGTTTCCGACGGGAGGGCGAGCAGTACTTC.